This record looks at one T cell receptor (beta chain) sequence and its context. Antigen: not known. The data were taken from a study of CD4 T cell repertoires in COVID-19. About the research overall: Other coronavirus spike proteins restimulated relabeled CFSE-low cells expanded with IL-2 for approximately 9 days. Study-wide points: In SARS-CoV and/or HKU1 spike cultures, between roughly 7 and 25% of SARS-CoV-2 clonotypes reappeared. Several top expanded SARS-CoV-2-reactive clonotypes were shared by two or three memory subsets.

Clones were sequenced by immunoSEQ multiplex PCR, and TCRdb holds only the in-frame ones, with some missing. The table has 20,000 or so clones, around nine tenths seen once. CDR1 and CDR2 (germline): SNHLY, FYNNEI. CDR3 size: 12 residues. The junction had 4 bases not matched to a gene; V was cut back by 7 bases and J by 5 bases. The memory T cells were sequenced right after ex vivo isolation, without culture. This TCR was recovered from a human donor who had COVID-19. The source material was central memory CD4+ T cells from blood, sampled before the COVID-19 pandemic. The chain couples TRBV2 to TRBJ2-5; 7 bases map to TRBD2. The CDR3: CASKGSGETQYF. The CDR3 DNA is TGTGCCAGCAAGGGTAGCGGGGAGACCCAGTACTTC.